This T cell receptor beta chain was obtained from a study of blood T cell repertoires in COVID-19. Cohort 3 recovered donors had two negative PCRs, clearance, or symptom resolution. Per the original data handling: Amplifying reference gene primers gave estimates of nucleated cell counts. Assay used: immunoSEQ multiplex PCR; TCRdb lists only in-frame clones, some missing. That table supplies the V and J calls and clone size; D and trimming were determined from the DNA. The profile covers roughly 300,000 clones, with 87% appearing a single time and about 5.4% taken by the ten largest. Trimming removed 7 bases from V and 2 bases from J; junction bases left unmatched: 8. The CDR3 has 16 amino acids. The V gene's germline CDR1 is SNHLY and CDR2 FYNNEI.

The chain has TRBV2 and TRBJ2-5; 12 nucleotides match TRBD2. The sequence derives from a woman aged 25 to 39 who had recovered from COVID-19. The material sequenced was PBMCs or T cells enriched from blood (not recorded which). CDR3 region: CASTPVGTSGQETQYF. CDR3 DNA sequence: TGTGCCAGCACCCCGGTGGGGACTAGCGGGCAAGAGACCCAGTACTTC.